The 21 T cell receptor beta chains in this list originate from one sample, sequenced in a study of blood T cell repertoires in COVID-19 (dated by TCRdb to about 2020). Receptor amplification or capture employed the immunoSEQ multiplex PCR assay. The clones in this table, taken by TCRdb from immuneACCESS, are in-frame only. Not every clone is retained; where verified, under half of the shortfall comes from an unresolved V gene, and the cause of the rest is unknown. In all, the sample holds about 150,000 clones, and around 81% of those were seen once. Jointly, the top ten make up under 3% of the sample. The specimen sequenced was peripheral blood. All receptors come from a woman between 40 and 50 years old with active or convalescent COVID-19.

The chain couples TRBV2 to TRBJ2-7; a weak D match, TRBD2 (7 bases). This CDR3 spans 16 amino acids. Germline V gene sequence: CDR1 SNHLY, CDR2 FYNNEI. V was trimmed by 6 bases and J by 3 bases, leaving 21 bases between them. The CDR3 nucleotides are TGTGCCAGCAGAGGGGGGAGGGAACGTTCTCACTACGAGCAGTACTTC. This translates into CASRGGRERSHYEQYF.

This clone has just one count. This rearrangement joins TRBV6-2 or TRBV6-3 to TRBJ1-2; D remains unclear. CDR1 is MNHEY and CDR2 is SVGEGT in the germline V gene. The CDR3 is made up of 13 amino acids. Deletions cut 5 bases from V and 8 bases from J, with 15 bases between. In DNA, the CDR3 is TGTGCCAGCAGTAAACCGGGATCCCAGGGCTACACCTTC. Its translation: CASSKPGSQGYTF.

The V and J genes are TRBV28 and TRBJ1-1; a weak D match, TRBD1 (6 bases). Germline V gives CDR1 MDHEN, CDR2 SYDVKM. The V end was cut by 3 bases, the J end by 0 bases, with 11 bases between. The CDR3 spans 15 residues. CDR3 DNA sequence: TGTGCCAGCAGTTTGGGGGGGGCATTGAACACTGAAGCTTTCTTT. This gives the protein CASSLGGALNTEAFF.

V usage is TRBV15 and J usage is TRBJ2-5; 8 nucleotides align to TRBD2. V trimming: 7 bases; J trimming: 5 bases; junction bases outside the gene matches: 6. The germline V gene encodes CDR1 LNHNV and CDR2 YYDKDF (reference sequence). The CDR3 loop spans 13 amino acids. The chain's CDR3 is CATKGLGDETQYF. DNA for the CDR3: TGTGCCACCAAGGGACTAGGGGATGAGACCCAGTACTTC.

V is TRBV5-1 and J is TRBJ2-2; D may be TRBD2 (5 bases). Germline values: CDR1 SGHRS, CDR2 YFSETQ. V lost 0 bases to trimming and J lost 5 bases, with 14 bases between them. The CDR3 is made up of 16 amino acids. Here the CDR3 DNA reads TGCGCCAGCAGCTTGGCCGGGGTCAGTTTAACCGGGGAGCTGTTTTTT. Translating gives CASSLAGVSLTGELFF.

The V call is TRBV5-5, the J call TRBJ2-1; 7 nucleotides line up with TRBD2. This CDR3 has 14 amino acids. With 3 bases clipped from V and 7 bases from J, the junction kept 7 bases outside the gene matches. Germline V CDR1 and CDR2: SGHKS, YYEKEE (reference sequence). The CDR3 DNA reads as TGTGCCAGCAGCTCCCGCAGGGAGGGGAATGAGCAGTTCTTC. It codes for CASSSRREGNEQFF.

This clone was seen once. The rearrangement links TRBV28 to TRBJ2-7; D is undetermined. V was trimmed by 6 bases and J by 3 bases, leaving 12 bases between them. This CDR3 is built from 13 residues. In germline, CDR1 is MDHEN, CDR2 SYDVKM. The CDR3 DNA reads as TGTGCCAGCAGCGTTCAGGTAGTCTACGAGCAGTACTTC. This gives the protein CASSVQVVYEQYF.

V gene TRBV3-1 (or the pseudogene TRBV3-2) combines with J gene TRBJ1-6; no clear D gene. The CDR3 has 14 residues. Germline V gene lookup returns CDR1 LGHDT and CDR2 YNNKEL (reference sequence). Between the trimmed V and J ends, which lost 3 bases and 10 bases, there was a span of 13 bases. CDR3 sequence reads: CASSHAQRGSPLHF. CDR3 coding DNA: TGTGCCAGCAGCCACGCCCAAAGAGGATCACCCCTCCACTTT.

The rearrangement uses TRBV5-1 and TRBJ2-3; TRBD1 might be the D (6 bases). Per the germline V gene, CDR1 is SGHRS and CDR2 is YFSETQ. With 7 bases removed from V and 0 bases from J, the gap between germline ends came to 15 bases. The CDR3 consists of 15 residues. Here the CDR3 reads CASRSTGASTDTQYF. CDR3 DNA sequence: TGCGCCAGCCGATCGACAGGAGCTAGCACAGATACGCAGTATTTT. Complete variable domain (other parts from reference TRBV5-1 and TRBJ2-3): KAGVTQTPRYLIKTRGQQVTLSCSPISGHRSVSWYQQTPGQGLQFLFEYFSETQRNKGNFPGRFSGRQFSNSRSEMNVSTLELGDSALYLCASRSTGASTDTQYFGPGTRLTVL.

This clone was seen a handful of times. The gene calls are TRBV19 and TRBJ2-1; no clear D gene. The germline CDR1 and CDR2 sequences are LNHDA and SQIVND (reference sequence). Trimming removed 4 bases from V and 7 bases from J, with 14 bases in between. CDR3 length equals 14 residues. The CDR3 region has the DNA TGTGCCAGTAGTAGCCACTACTCCGGGAATGAGCAGTTCTTC. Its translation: CASSSHYSGNEQFF.

CDR3 bases: TGTGCCAGCAGAACTGGACAGGGAACTTCCTACGAGCAGTACTTC. Protein sequence: CASRTGQGTSYEQYF. This rearrangement joins TRBV6-5 to TRBJ2-7, with 8 positions matching TRBD1. This CDR3 has 15 amino acids. Unmatched junction bases numbered 8, after V lost 6 bases and J lost 1 base. Germline V gene lookup returns CDR1 MNHEY and CDR2 SVGAGI.

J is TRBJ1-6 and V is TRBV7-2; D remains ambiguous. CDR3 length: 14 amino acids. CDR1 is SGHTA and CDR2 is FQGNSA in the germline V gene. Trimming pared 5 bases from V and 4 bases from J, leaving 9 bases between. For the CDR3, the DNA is TGTGCCAGCAGCCCCGGGTCTTATAATTCACCCCTCCACTTT. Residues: CASSPGSYNSPLHF.

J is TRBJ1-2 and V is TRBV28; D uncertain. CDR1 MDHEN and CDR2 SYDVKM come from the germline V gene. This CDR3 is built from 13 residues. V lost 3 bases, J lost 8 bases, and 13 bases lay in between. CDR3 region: CASSLSGRRGYTF. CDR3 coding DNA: TGTGCCAGCAGTTTGTCGGGGAGGAGAGGCTACACCTTC.

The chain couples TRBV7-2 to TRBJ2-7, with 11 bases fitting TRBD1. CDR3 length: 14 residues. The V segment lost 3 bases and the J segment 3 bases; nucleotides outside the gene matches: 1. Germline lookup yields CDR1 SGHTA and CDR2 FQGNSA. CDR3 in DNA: TGTGCCAGCAGCTTCGGGACAGGGGGCTACGAGCAGTACTTC. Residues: CASSFGTGGYEQYF.

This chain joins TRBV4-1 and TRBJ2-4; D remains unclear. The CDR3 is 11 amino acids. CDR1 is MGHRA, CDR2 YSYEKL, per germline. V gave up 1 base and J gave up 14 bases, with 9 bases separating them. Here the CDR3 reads CASSQGGTKYF. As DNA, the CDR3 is TGCGCCAGCAGCCAAGGTGGCACTAAGTACTTC.

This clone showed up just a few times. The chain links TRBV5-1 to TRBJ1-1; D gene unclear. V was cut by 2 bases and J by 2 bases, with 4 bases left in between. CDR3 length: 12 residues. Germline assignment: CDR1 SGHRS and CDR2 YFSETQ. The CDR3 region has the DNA TGCGCCAGCAGCTTCATCAACACTGAAGCTTTCTTT. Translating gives CASSFINTEAFF. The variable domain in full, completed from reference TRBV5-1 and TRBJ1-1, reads KAGVTQTPRYLIKTRGQQVTLSCSPISGHRSVSWYQQTPGQGLQFLFEYFSETQRNKGNFPGRFSGRQFSNSRSEMNVSTLELGDSALYLCASSFINTEAFFGQGTRLTVV.

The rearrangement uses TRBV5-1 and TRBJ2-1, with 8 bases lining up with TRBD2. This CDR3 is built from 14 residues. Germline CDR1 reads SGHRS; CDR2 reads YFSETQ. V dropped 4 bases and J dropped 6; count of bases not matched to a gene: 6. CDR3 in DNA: TGCGCCAGCAGCCGTCGGGGGGGCTCCAATGAGCAGTTCTTC. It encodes CASSRRGGSNEQFF.

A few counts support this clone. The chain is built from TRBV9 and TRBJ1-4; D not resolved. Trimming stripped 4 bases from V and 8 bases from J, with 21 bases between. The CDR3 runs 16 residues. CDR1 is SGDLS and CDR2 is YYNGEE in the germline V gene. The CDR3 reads CASSPRNGEVGEKLFF. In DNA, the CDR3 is TGTGCCAGCAGCCCTCGGAACGGGGAGGTAGGGGAAAAACTGTTTTTT.

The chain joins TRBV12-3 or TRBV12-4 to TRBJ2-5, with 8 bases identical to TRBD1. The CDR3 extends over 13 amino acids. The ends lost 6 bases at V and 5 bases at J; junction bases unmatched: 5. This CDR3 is CASRLRGHETQYF. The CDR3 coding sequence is TGTGCCAGCAGGCTCAGGGGGCATGAGACCCAGTACTTC.

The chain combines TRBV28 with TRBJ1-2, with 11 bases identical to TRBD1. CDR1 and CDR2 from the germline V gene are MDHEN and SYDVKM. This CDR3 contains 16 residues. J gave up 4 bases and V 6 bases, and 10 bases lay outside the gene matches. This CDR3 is CASSPGTGGLSYGYTF. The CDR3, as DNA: TGTGCCAGCAGCCCTGGGACAGGGGGTTTATCCTATGGCTACACCTTC.

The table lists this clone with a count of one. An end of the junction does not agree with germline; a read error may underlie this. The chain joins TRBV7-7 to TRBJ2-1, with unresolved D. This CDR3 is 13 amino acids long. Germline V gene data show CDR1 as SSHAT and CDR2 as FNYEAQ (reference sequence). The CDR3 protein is CASSLGLYNEQFF. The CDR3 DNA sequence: TGTGCTAGCAGCCTAGGGCTGTACAATGAGCAGTTCTTC.